These T cell receptor beta chains were read from a single sample in a study of cytomegalovirus exposure and HLA in healthy donors. TCRdb's copy holds only in-frame clones and misses some; the assay was immunoSEQ multiplex PCR. There are 110,000 to 150,000 clones in the sample; around 80% occur only once, and 2.5% to 3.5% lies in the top ten. The sample comprised PBMCs. The receptor set was obtained from a female donor in good health and CMV-seronegative. The CDR3 runs from the conserved cysteine through the conserved F or W. A D gene is named only where the DNA matches it firmly. Some rows mark clone size as missing; the rest say once, few, many or name a class of expanded clone.

>once|.|TRBJ2-5|TRBV28
TGTGCCGGCGCTCCGGGACTGAAAGAGACCCAGTACTTC
CAGAPGLKETQYF
>.|.|TRBJ1-6|TRBV7-2
TGTGCCAGCAGCTTATCGTCAAACCCGGATTCACCCCTCCACTTT
CASSLSSNPDSPLHF
>.|.|TRBJ2-7|TRBV27
TGTGCCAGCAGTGATCGCGGTCCCTACGAGCAGTACTTC
CASSDRGPYEQYF
>.|.|TRBJ1-4|TRBV11-2
TGTGCCAGCAGCTTAAGCCCGTACAATGAAAAACTGTTTTTT
CASSLSPYNEKLFF
>once|.|TRBJ1-3|TRBV6-5
TGTGCCAGCAGTTACTCGGGGCCGAGCTCTGGAAACACCATATATTTT
CASSYSGPSSGNTIYF
>.|TRBD1|TRBJ1-2|TRBV5-1
TGCGCCAGCAGCTTTGGACAGGGATATGGCTACCCCTTC
CASSFGQGYGYPF
>.|TRBD2|TRBJ2-3|TRBV9
TGTGCCAGCAGCACGGGACTGGCGGGAGGAGGGGATACGCAGTATTTT
CASSTGLAGGGDTQYF
>.|.|TRBJ2-7|TRBV4-1
TGCGCCAGCAGCCAAGGGTTGGCTAGCGCATCCTACGAGCAGTACTTC
CASSQGLASASYEQYF
>.|.|TRBJ1-5|TRBV28
TGTGCCAGCACCACAATGAGGACAGCCGTTTTCCGGCCCCAGCATTTT
CASTTMRTAVFRPQHF
>.|.|TRBJ2-3|TRBV29-1
TGCAGCGTTGGCGGATTCACAGATACGCAGTATTTT
CSVGGFTDTQYF
>.|.|TRBJ2-7|TRBV21-1
TGTGCCAGCAGCCCCCGGGGGGACAGGTCAACCTACGAGCAGTACTTC
CASSPRGDRSTYEQYF
>.|TRBD1|TRBJ1-6|TRBV27
TGTGCCAGTAACTGGGACAGGTCGAACTCACCCCTCCACTTT
CASNWDRSNSPLHF
>.|.|TRBJ1-4|TRBV14
TGTGCCAGCAGCCAAGATCTCGGGGGGACCGGTGAAAAACTGTTTTTT
CASSQDLGGTGEKLFF
>.|.|TRBJ2-5|TRBV11-2
TGTGCCAGCAGCTTTTCTGAGACCCAGTACTTC
CASSFSETQYF
>.|.|TRBJ2-2|TRBV7-9
TGTGCCAGCAGCTTTAAGGGAGCCGGGGAGCTGTTTTTT
CASSFKGAGELFF
>.|.|TRBJ1-6|TRBV7-9
TGTGCCAGCAGGGGCGGGGATAATTCACCCCTCCACTTT
CASRGGDNSPLHF
>.|TRBD2|TRBJ2-1|TRBV2
TGTGCCAGCGGGCGACTAGCGATAACATTCCACAATGAGCAGTTCTTC
CASGRLAITFHNEQFF
>.|.|TRBJ2-6|TRBV27
TGTGCCAGCAGTTGGCTCTTATCTGGGGCCAACGTCCTGACTTTC
CASSWLLSGANVLTF
>.|.|TRBJ1-4|TRBV7-9
TGTGCCAGCAGCCCATCCTTGGGGGGGCCCGATAGAAACAATGAAAAACTGTTTTTT
CASSPSLGGPDRNNEKLFF
>.|.|TRBJ1-4|TRBV28
TGTGCCAGCAGTTTTGTCGGGGGGCGCGTTGAAAAACTGTTTTTT
CASSFVGGRVEKLFF
>.|.|TRBJ1-5|TRBV30
TGTGCCTGGAGTGGAGTCGCGGCTCAGCCCCAGCATTTT
CAWSGVAAQPQHF
>.|TRBD1|TRBJ1-4|TRBV5-1
TGCGCCAGCAGCTTGGTGTCGGGACAGGGGACTGAAAAACTGTTTTTT
CASSLVSGQGTEKLFF
>.|.|TRBJ1-1|TRBV2
TGTGCCAGCAGACCCGACAGGCCCTCAAGGGCTTTCTTT
CASRPDRPSRAFF
>.|TRBD2|TRBJ2-7|TRBV10-3
TGTGCCATCAGTGAGTCCCGGGTAGCGGGAGCCTTCTCCTACGAGCAGTACTTC
CAISESRVAGAFSYEQYF